This paragraph reports one T cell receptor (beta chain). As yet, its antigen is unknown. Germline-derived CDR1 and CDR2 are SGHNT and YENEEA. Trimming took 4 bases from V and 7 from J, leaving 13 bases between them. The CDR3 totals 13 residues. The data are from a study of T cell responses to AZD1222 COVID-19 vaccine. Study-wide results and caveats: The peak T cell response came first, and repertoires were sampled only after it. Spike-wide vaccine-associated CD4 TCRs dominated at 160-218 and 743-854.

The assay was immunoSEQ multiplex PCR, and TCRdb's table has in-frame clones only and misses some. The sample includes some 150,000 clones, 92% of them seen just once. This receptor was identified in an adult who received the AZD1222 COVID-19 vaccine. This chain links TRBV11-3 with TRBJ1-2; D is unclear. The sequences come from peripheral blood, collected 28 days after the second AZD1222 dose. The CDR3 reads CASSSGLFSGYTF. The CDR3 DNA reads as TGTGCCAGCAGCTCGGGTCTTTTCTCTGGCTACACCTTC.